This entry concerns a single T cell receptor (beta chain). What it binds is unknown. This entry is derived from a study of cytomegalovirus exposure and HLA in healthy donors. Regarding the study as a whole: In a later analysis, TCR beta V- and J-gene trimming showed a link to a missense DCLRE1C variant.

PCR was performed using 60 Vbeta and 13 Jbeta primers. Using immunoSEQ multiplex PCR, the repertoire was profiled, and TCRdb retains in-frame clones only, with some absent. The data show about 170,000 clones, with approximately 80% seen just once and around 3.1% held by the top ten. Donors had nominal health at sampling but likely had unrecorded immune exposures. This sequence originates from a woman between 45 and 60 years old in good health and CMV-seropositive. The sequenced sample was PBMCs.

The CDR3 DNA reads TGTGCCTGGGACGCAGGGGACTATAGCAATCAGCCCCAGCATTTT. This gives the protein CAWDAGDYSNQPQHF. The rearrangement joins TRBV30 to TRBJ1-5, with D possibly being TRBD1 (6 bases). Germline V gives CDR1 GTSNPN, CDR2 SVGIG (reference sequence). This CDR3 has 15 residues. Trimming removed 5 bases from V and 0 bases from J, with 14 bases in between.